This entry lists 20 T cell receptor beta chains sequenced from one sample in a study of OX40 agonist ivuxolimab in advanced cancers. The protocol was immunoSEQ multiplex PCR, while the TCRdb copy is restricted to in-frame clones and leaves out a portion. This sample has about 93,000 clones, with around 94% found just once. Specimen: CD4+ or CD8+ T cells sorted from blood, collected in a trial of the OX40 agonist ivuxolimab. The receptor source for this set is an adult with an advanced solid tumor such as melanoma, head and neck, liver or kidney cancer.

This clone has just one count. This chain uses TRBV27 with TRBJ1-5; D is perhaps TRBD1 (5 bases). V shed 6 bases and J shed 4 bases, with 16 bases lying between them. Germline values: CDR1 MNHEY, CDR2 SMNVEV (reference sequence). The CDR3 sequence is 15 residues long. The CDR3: CASSLGTGFNQPQHF. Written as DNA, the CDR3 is TGTGCCAGCAGCCTCGGGACGGGTTTTAATCAGCCCCAGCATTTT.

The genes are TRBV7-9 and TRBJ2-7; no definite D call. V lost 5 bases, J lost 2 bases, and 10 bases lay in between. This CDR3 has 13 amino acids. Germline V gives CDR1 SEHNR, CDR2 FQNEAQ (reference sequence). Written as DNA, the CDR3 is TGTGCCAGCAGCCCCCCCCTCACCTACGAGCAGTACTTC. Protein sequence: CASSPPLTYEQYF.

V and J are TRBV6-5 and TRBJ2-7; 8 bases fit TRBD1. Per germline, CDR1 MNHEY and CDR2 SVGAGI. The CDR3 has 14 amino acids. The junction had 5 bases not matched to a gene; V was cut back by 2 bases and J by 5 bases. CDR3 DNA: TGTGCCAGCAGTTACGTATCAGGGGGCCACGAGCAGTACTTC. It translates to CASSYVSGGHEQYF.

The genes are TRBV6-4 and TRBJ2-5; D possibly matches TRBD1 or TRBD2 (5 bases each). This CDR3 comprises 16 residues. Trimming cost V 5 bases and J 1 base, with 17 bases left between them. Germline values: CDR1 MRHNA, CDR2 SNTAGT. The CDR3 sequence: CASSWSSEGLQETQYF. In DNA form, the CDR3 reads TGTGCCAGCAGTTGGAGTAGTGAGGGGCTCCAAGAGACCCAGTACTTC.

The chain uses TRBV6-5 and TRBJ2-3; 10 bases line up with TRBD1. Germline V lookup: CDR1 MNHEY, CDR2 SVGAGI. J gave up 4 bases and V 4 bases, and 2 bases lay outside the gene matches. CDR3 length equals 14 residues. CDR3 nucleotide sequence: TGTGCCAGCAGTTCCGGGACAGGGGCAGATACGCAGTATTTT. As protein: CASSSGTGADTQYF.

In DNA form, the CDR3 reads TGTGCCAGCAGTTCTGGACGGTTGGAGTGCACCTTC. Its translation is CASSSGRLECTF. The V and J genes are TRBV6-6 and TRBJ1-2; D not certain. The length of the CDR3 is 12 residues. The V and J ends lost 4 bases and 13 bases respectively, with 16 bases between them. Germline-derived CDR1 and CDR2 are MNHNY and SVGAGI (reference sequence).

CDR3 residues: CASSLVWGGNYNEQFF. The DNA for the CDR3 is TGTGCCAGCAGCTTAGTTTGGGGTGGAAACTACAATGAGCAGTTCTTC. This sequence joins TRBV11-2 and TRBJ2-1; D unclear. The CDR3 covers 16 residues. V was pared by 1 base and J by 3 bases, with 13 bases between. Looked up from germline, CDR1 is SGHAT and CDR2 is FQNNGV.

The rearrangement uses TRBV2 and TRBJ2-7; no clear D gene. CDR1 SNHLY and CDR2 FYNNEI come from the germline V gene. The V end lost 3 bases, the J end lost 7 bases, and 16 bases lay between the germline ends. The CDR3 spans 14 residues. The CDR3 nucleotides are TGTGCCAGCAGTGATTATAGTTTGGGCTTGGAGCAGTACTTC. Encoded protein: CASSDYSLGLEQYF.

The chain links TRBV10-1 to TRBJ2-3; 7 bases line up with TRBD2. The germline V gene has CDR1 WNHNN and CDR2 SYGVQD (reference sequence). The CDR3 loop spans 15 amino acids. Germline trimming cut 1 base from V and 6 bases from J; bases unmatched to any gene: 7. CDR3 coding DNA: TGCGCCAGCAGTGAGTTAGGCGGGAGAACCGATACGCAGTATTTT. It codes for CASSELGGRTDTQYF.

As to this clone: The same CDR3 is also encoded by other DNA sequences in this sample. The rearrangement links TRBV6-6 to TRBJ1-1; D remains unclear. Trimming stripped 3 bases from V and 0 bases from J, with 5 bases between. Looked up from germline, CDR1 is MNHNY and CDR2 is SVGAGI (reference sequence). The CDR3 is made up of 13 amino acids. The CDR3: CASSYSVNTEAFF. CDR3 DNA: TGTGCCAGCAGTTATTCGGTGAACACTGAAGCTTTCTTT.

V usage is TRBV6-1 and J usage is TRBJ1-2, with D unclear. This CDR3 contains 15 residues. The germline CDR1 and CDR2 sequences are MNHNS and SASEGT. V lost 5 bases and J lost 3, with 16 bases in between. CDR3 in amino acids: CASSPHSDGHYGYTF. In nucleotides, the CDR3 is TGTGCCAGCAGTCCTCATTCTGACGGTCACTATGGCTACACCTTC.

Here the CDR3 reads CASMMGSTGELFF. CDR3 bases: TGTGCCAGTATGATGGGCAGCACCGGGGAGCTGTTTTTT. This chain connects TRBV19 to TRBJ2-2; D is undetermined. With 7 bases removed from V and 4 bases from J, the gap between germline ends came to 10 bases. The CDR3 has 13 amino acids. Germline CDR1 and CDR2: LNHDA and SQIVND (reference sequence).

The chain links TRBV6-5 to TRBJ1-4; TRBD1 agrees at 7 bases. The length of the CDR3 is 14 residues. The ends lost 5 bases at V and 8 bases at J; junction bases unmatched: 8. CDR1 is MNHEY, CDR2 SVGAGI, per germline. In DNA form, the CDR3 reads TGTGCCAGCAGTCGGGACAGCAGGGAAGAAAAACTGTTTTTT. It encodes CASSRDSREEKLFF.

CDR3 residues: CASSSLGNQPQHF. The CDR3 DNA reads as TGTGCCAGCAGTTCTCTTGGCAATCAGCCCCAGCATTTT. J is TRBJ1-5 and V is TRBV6-1; no firm D call. Germline V CDR1 and CDR2: MNHNS, SASEGT. V was shortened by 5 bases and J by 2 bases, with 7 bases between the two germline ends. The CDR3 totals 13 residues.

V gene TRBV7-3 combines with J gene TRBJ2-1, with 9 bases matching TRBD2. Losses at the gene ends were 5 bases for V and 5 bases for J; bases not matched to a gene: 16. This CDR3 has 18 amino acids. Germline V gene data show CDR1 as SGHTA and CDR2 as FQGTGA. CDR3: CASSQTNSGRFPNNEQFF. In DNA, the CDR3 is TGTGCCAGCAGCCAAACCAATAGCGGGAGATTCCCCAACAATGAGCAGTTCTTC. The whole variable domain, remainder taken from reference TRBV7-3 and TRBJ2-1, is GAGVSQTPSNKVTEKGKYVELRCDPISGHTALYWYRQSLGQGPEFLIYFQGTGAADDSGLPNDRFFAVRPEGSVSTLKIQRTERGDSAVYLCASSQTNSGRFPNNEQFFGPGTRLTVL.

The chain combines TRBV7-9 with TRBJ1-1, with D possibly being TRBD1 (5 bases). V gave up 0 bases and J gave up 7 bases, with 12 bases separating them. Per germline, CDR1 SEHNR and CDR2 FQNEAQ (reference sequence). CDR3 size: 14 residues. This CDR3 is CASSLAYRPNEAFF. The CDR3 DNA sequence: TGTGCCAGCAGCTTAGCATACAGGCCCAATGAAGCTTTCTTT.

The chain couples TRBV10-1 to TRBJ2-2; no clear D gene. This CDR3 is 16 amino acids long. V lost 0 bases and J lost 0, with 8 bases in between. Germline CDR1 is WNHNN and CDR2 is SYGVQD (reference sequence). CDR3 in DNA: TGCGCCAGCAGTGAGTCGAAGACCCCGAACACCGGGGAGCTGTTTTTT. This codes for CASSESKTPNTGELFF.

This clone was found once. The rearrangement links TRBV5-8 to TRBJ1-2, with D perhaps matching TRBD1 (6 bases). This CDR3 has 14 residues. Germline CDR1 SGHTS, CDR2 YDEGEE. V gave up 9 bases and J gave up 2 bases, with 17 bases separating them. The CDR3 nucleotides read TGTGCCAACCAAGGGGACATCGAAAACTATGGCTACACCTTC. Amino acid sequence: CANQGDIENYGYTF.

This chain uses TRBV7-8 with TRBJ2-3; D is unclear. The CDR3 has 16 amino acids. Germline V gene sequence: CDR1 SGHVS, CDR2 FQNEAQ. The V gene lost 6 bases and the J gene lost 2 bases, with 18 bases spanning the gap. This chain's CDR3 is CASSYTPKLNTDTQYF. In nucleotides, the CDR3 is TGTGCCAGCAGTTACACACCAAAGCTTAACACAGATACGCAGTATTTT. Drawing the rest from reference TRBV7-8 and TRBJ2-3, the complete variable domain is GAGVSQSPRYKVAKRGQDVALRCDPISGHVSLFWYQQALGQGPEFLTYFQNEAQLDKSGLPSDRFFAERPEGSVSTLKIQRTQQEDSAVYLCASSYTPKLNTDTQYFGPGTRLTVL.

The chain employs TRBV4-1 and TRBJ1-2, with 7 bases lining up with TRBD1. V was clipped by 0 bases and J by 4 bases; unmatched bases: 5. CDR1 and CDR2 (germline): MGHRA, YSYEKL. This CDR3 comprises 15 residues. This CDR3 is CASSQDSDRSYGYTF. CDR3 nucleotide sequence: TGCGCCAGCAGCCAAGATTCGGACAGGTCCTATGGCTACACCTTC.